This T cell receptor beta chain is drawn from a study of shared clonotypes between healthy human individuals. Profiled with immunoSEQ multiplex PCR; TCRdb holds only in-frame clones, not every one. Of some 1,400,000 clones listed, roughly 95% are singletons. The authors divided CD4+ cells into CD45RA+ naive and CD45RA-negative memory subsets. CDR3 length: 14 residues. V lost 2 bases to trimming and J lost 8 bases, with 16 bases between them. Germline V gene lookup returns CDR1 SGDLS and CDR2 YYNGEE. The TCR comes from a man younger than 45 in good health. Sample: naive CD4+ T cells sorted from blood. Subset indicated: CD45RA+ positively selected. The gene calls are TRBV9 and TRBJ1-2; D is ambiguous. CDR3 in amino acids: CASSVAGETGGYTF. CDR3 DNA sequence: TGTGCCAGCAGCGTTGCGGGAGAAACCGGGGGCTACACCTTC.